This T cell receptor (beta chain) comes out of a study of T-cell memory formation after mild COVID-19. Overall study findings and caveats: Second-wave clones that peaked on day 37 lacked confirmed SARS-CoV-2 specificity. Those CD4+ clones that contracted were mainly in CM and EM (CD8+ ones in EMRA).

The V end lost 7 bases, the J end lost 4 bases, and 12 bases lay between the germline ends. This CDR3 contains 13 residues. Germline V CDR1 and CDR2: KGHDR, SFDVKD. The 5'RACE method, run with constant-segment primers, produced TCR alpha and TCR beta cDNA libraries (carrying sample barcodes and UMIs). In TCRdb, the 5' RACE reads were re-called with MiXCR into one record per CDR3 protein. The sample lists about 410,000 distinct CDR3 sequences, more than 20% seen once, with roughly 13% in the top ten. This clonotype was found a few times. Its antigen remains unknown. The specimen sequenced was PBMCs or a T cell subset sorted from them (not recorded which). The rearrangement joins TRBV24-1 to TRBJ1-2; TRBD1 is a possible D gene (5 bases). This TCR was recovered from an adult woman who had mild COVID-19 (a few samples of this study predate the infection). Cell type and time point are not known. The CDR3 DNA follows: TGTGCCACCAGCATGGGACGGTCCTATGGCTACACCTTC. Translating gives CATSMGRSYGYTF.